These 31 T cell receptor beta chains originate from one sample sequenced in a study of shared clonotypes between healthy human individuals. Clones were sequenced by immunoSEQ multiplex PCR, and TCRdb holds only the in-frame ones, with some missing. The table shows roughly 500,000 clones, with roughly 80% occurring only once. Sequenced material: PBMCs. All receptors derive from a woman aged 40 to 55 in good health. Some clones in this sample may be carry-over from other donors' samples.

V and J are TRBV10-3 and TRBJ1-5; D is unclear. Germline loops: CDR1 ENHRY, CDR2 SYGVKD. The CDR3 is 13 residues long. V was pared by 8 bases and J by 1 base, with 9 bases between. The DNA of the CDR3 is TGTGCCATCGGGCCAGCGAGCAATCAGCCCCAGCATTTT. Amino acid sequence: CAIGPASNQPQHF.

This rearrangement joins TRBV2 to TRBJ1-5; no definite D call. The CDR3 contains 13 residues. V dropped 3 bases and J dropped 6 bases, with 9 bases sitting between them. Germline V gene lookup returns CDR1 SNHLY and CDR2 FYNNEI. The CDR3 nucleotides read TGTGCCAGCAGTGATTCAGGTGCTCAGCCCCAGCATTTT. Protein sequence: CASSDSGAQPQHF.

This clone is a singleton in its sample. The CDR3 bases are TGTGCCAGCAGTTACTCGATGCAGGGAGACTATGGCTACACCTTC. This sequence encodes CASSYSMQGDYGYTF. The rearrangement joins TRBV6-5 to TRBJ1-2, with D perhaps TRBD1 (5 bases). Germline lookup yields CDR1 MNHEY and CDR2 SVGAGI. CDR3 size: 15 residues. Trimming pared 0 bases from V and 3 bases from J, leaving 11 bases between.

A remark on this clone: At the DNA level, this CDR3 is encoded by other sequences in the same sample as well. The genes are TRBV7-9 and TRBJ1-2; 7 nucleotides agree with TRBD1. Germline lookup yields CDR1 SEHNR and CDR2 FQNEAQ (reference sequence). The CDR3 covers 12 residues. V lost 8 bases, J lost 3 bases, and 3 bases stayed unmatched. Written as DNA, the CDR3 is TGTGCCAGCGTCGACAGGGACTATGGCTACACCTTC. This gives the protein CASVDRDYGYTF.

The chain uses TRBV5-6 and TRBJ2-6; no firm D call. V was trimmed by 0 bases and J by 12 bases, leaving 16 bases between them. The length of the CDR3 is 15 residues. The germline gives CDR1 SGHDT, CDR2 YYEEEE. The CDR3 reads CASSLGVSWVSVLTF. The CDR3 nucleotides are TGTGCCAGCAGCTTGGGGGTATCCTGGGTCAGCGTCCTGACTTTC.

With regard to this clone: Other DNA sequences in this specimen translate into the identical CDR3. The genes are TRBV15 and TRBJ2-1; tentatively, D is TRBD1 (5 bases). V gave up 0 bases and J gave up 10 bases, with 10 bases separating them. Germline assignment: CDR1 LNHNV and CDR2 YYDKDF (reference sequence). The CDR3 is 13 amino acids. CDR3 residues: CATSRDRGREQFF. DNA of the CDR3: TGTGCCACCAGCAGAGATAGGGGCCGCGAGCAGTTCTTC.

The J gene is TRBJ2-1, the V gene TRBV11-1, with TRBD1 identical over 10 bases. CDR1 is SGHAT and CDR2 is FQDESV in the germline V gene (reference sequence). V was clipped by 5 bases and J by 4 bases; unmatched bases: 5. CDR3 length: 15 residues. CDR3 sequence reads: CASSPGQGGYNEQFF. The CDR3 bases are TGTGCCAGCAGCCCCGGACAGGGGGGTTACAATGAGCAGTTCTTC.

CDR3 nucleotide sequence: TGCGCCAGCAGCCTAACCCAACCGGGACAGGTTGGGCAGTTCTTC. Its protein is CASSLTQPGQVGQFF. The chain uses TRBV5-1 and TRBJ2-1; 8 nucleotides match TRBD1. The V gene end was trimmed by 4 bases and the J gene end by 12 bases; junction bases not matched to a gene: 15. The CDR3 spans 15 residues. Germline assignment: CDR1 SGHRS and CDR2 YFSETQ.

This rearrangement joins TRBV15 to TRBJ1-5, with no clear D. Germline CDR1 is LNHNV and CDR2 is YYDKDF (reference sequence). Trimming left V 8 bases short and J 0 bases short, with 14 bases between. The CDR3 covers 15 residues. CDR3 loop: CATRGGLASNQPQHF. DNA of the CDR3: TGTGCCACCCGGGGAGGGCTAGCTAGCAATCAGCCCCAGCATTTT.

This clone has a single count. Since a far larger clone is one base different, this is likely a read error. The chain employs TRBV30 and TRBJ1-3, with a weak D call TRBD1 (5 bases). Germline V gene lookup returns CDR1 GTSNPN and CDR2 SVGIG (reference sequence). This CDR3 is 11 amino acids long. CDR3 sequence: CVWSYRNTIYF. As DNA, the CDR3 is TGTGTCTGGAGTTACAGGAACACCATATATTTT.

The genes are TRBV7-2 and TRBJ1-5; D not certain. The CDR3 covers 14 residues. Trimming removed 5 bases from V and 6 bases from J, with 14 bases in between. Germline lookup yields CDR1 SGHTA and CDR2 FQGNSA. CDR3 coding DNA: TGTGCCAGCAGCCCAGGACGGTCCCCTCAGCCCCAGCATTTT. Translated: CASSPGRSPQPQHF.

This rearrangement joins TRBV5-1 to TRBJ2-1; D unclear. CDR3 length: 14 residues. Germline assignment: CDR1 SGHRS and CDR2 YFSETQ. Trimming pared 1 base from V and 6 bases from J, leaving 11 bases between. This chain's CDR3 is CASSLSVDTNEQFF. Written as DNA, the CDR3 is TGCGCCAGCAGCTTGTCCGTAGATACCAATGAGCAGTTCTTC.

The V and J genes are TRBV29-1 and TRBJ2-3; the D gene is possibly TRBD1 (7 bases). From germline, CDR1 is SQVTM and CDR2 ANQGSEA. Trimming took off 4 bases at V and 4 bases at J, with 12 bases between the two ends. The CDR3 consists of 13 residues. CDR3 nucleotides: TGCAGCGTTGGGGTCAGGGGGGCAGATACGCAGTATTTT. Translating gives CSVGVRGADTQYF.

CDR3 DNA sequence: TGTGCCAGCTCACCCGGACTGGCTTATTATGAGCAGTTCTTC. Protein: CASSPGLAYYEQFF. V is TRBV18 and J is TRBJ2-1; D is possibly TRBD2 (5 bases). The V and J ends lost 3 bases and 8 bases respectively, with 14 bases between them. The germline gives CDR1 KGHSH, CDR2 LQKENI. There are 14 residues in the CDR3.

The rearrangement joins TRBV7-9 to TRBJ2-1; the match to TRBD1 covers 8 bases. V shed 5 bases and J 7 bases; nucleotides not matched to a gene: 10. Looked up from germline, CDR1 is SEHNR and CDR2 is FQNEAQ (reference sequence). CDR3 length equals 15 residues. The CDR3 nucleotides read TGTGCCAGCAGCCTTTTAGCAGGGGGCTGGAATGAGCAGTTCTTC. Translating gives CASSLLAGGWNEQFF.

Comment on this clone: A far more abundant clone sits one base away, making this likely a read error. The chain has TRBV27 and TRBJ2-7; D may be TRBD1 (5 bases). Germline V CDR1 and CDR2: MNHEY, SMNVEV (reference sequence). The CDR3 extends over 15 amino acids. Deletions cut 2 bases from V and 5 bases from J, with 16 bases between. The CDR3 DNA is TGTGCCAGCAGTTTAGGGGCAGGACATACGGACGAGCAGTACTTC. It codes for CASSLGAGHTDEQYF.

The count of this clone is one. The chain couples TRBV9 to TRBJ2-3, with TRBD2 matching 7 bases. Germline V gene data show CDR1 as SGDLS and CDR2 as YYNGEE. V lost 3 bases to trimming and J lost 1 base; unmatched junction nucleotides: 8. The CDR3 runs 16 residues. For the CDR3, the DNA is TGTGCCAGCAGCGCCCACCGGGACTACGGCACAGATACGCAGTATTTT. As protein: CASSAHRDYGTDTQYF.

The chain combines TRBV7-2 with TRBJ2-1, with D maybe TRBD1 (5 bases). From germline, CDR1 is SGHTA and CDR2 FQGNSA. This CDR3 contains 12 residues. V lost 2 bases to trimming and J lost 11 bases, with 10 bases between them. For the CDR3, the DNA is TGTGCCAGCAGCTTAATTCGACAGAAGCAGTTCTTC. Translating it yields CASSLIRQKQFF.

V gene TRBV11-2 combines with J gene TRBJ1-4; 8 bases align to TRBD1. The CDR3 has 14 amino acids. Germline CDR1 and CDR2: SGHAT and FQNNGV. J gave up 7 bases and V 4 bases, and 5 bases lay outside the gene matches. CDR3 sequence (DNA): TGTGCCAGCAGCTCCCAGGGGGCCGGTGAAAAACTGTTTTTT. Encoded protein: CASSSQGAGEKLFF.

The chain is built from TRBV28 and TRBJ2-7; 7 positions agree with TRBD1. The CDR3 has 16 amino acids. Germline V gene lookup returns CDR1 MDHEN and CDR2 SYDVKM. J was trimmed by 2 bases and V by 5 bases; bases with no gene match: 12. The CDR3 DNA follows: TGTGCCAGCAGTATCATTTCAGGGGGAACGCCCTACGAGCAGTACTTC. Amino acid sequence: CASSIISGGTPYEQYF.

The genes are TRBV7-2 and TRBJ2-7, with 10 bases that match TRBD1. J was trimmed by 3 bases and V by 5 bases; bases with no gene match: 7. The CDR3 is 15 amino acids. Germline CDR1 reads SGHTA; CDR2 reads FQGNSA. CDR3 sequence (DNA): TGTGCCAGCAGCACCGGGACAGGGGTTTTCTACGAGCAGTACTTC. Amino acids: CASSTGTGVFYEQYF.

This clone was found many times. The chain is built from TRBV28 and TRBJ2-1; D not resolved. Per germline, CDR1 MDHEN and CDR2 SYDVKM. V was cut by 3 bases and J by 1 base, with 13 bases left in between. The length of the CDR3 is 16 residues. CDR3 in amino acids: CASSLPGGVSYNEQFF. The CDR3 bases are TGTGCCAGCAGTTTGCCCGGTGGAGTGTCCTACAATGAGCAGTTCTTC. Full variable domain (rest looked up from reference TRBV28 and TRBJ2-1): DVKVTQSSRYLVKRTGEKVFLECVQDMDHENMFWYRQDPGLGLRLIYFSYDVKMKEKGDIPEGYSVSREKKERFSLILESASTNQTSMYLCASSLPGGVSYNEQFFGPGTRLTVL.

Turning to this clone: The likely explanation is a read error, given a far larger clone one base away. Distinct nucleotide sequences in the sample also encode this CDR3. The chain uses TRBV5-1 and TRBJ2-2; perhaps TRBD1 as D (6 bases). The CDR3 covers 14 residues. Germline V lookup: CDR1 SGHRS, CDR2 YFSETQ. The CDR3 loop is CASRDRPNTGELFF. The CDR3 DNA sequence: TGCGCCAGCAGGGACAGACCGAACACCGGTGAGCTGTTTTTT.

The genes are TRBV7-2 and TRBJ1-5, with D tentatively TRBD1 (5 bases). Trimming cost V 2 bases and J 3 bases, with 11 bases left between them. The germline CDR1 and CDR2 sequences are SGHTA and FQGNSA. This CDR3 spans 15 amino acids. The CDR3: CASSLSAGTNQPQHF. The CDR3 DNA reads TGTGCCAGCAGCTTATCCGCAGGGACCAATCAGCCCCAGCATTTT. The full variable domain, rest sourced from reference TRBV7-2 and TRBJ1-5, is GAGVSQSPSNKVTEKGKDVELRCDPISGHTALYWYRQSLGQGLEFLIYFQGNSAPDKSGLPSDRFSAERTGGSVSTLTIQRTQQEDSAVYLCASSLSAGTNQPQHFGDGTRLSIL.

This clone was seen a handful of times. The sample has other DNA sequences that encode this CDR3 too. This chain links TRBV10-3 with TRBJ1-2; D might be TRBD1 (5 bases). V was trimmed by 3 bases and J by 0 bases, leaving 8 bases between them. From germline, CDR1 is ENHRY and CDR2 SYGVKD. The CDR3 consists of 14 residues. The CDR3 is CAISERGPNYGYTF. CDR3 bases: TGTGCCATCAGTGAAAGGGGACCTAACTATGGCTACACCTTC.

The gene calls are TRBV7-9 and TRBJ2-3; 12 nucleotides agree with TRBD2. CDR3 length equals 15 residues. V lost 4 bases, J lost 6 bases, and 5 bases stayed unmatched. Per the germline V gene, CDR1 is SEHNR and CDR2 is FQNEAQ (reference sequence). CDR3 in amino acids: CASSSGLAGADTQYF. CDR3 DNA: TGTGCCAGCAGCTCGGGACTAGCGGGTGCCGATACGCAGTATTTT.

V gene TRBV9 combines with J gene TRBJ1-1, with D possibly matching TRBD1 (6 bases). Germline CDR1 and CDR2: SGDLS and YYNGEE. This CDR3 is built from 14 residues. Trimming removed 3 bases from V and 1 base from J, with 10 bases in between. This chain's CDR3 is CASSGQVGNTEAFF. In nucleotides, the CDR3 is TGTGCCAGCAGCGGACAGGTGGGGAACACTGAAGCTTTCTTT.

The table lists this clone with a count of one. This sequence may be a read error, since a much larger clone differs from it by one base. This sequence joins TRBV6-6 and TRBJ1-2; 7 bases are a match to TRBD1. CDR1 and CDR2 from the germline V gene are MNHNY and SVGAGI (reference sequence). The CDR3 totals 13 residues. V lost 5 bases, J lost 2 bases, and 2 bases stayed unmatched. CDR3 bases: TGTGCCAGCAGTCGGGACAGCAACTATGGCTACACCTTC. Translated: CASSRDSNYGYTF.

The chain links TRBV29-1 to TRBJ2-1, with D possibly being TRBD1 (6 bases). Germline assignment: CDR1 SQVTM and CDR2 ANQGSEA. The CDR3 runs to 13 residues. V was clipped by 5 bases and J by 10 bases, with 18 bases between them. The CDR3 bases are TGCAGCGTTCAACAAAGCGGAAGGGGGGAGCAGTTCTTC. Residues: CSVQQSGRGEQFF.

A single count supports this clone. The V call is TRBV7-6, the J call TRBJ2-5; D unresolved. V gave up 2 bases and J gave up 4 bases, with 8 bases separating them. The CDR3 runs 13 residues. Germline CDR1 and CDR2: SGHVS and FNYEAQ. The CDR3 region is CASSLLVTETQYF. Here the CDR3 DNA reads TGTGCCAGCAGCTTACTAGTCACAGAGACCCAGTACTTC.

CDR3 residues: CASSLGTGNHNEQFF. DNA of the CDR3: TGTGCCAGCAGCCTGGGGACAGGGAACCACAATGAGCAGTTCTTC. The chain recombines TRBV7-6 with TRBJ2-1, with 9 bases aligning to TRBD1. V was clipped by 5 bases and J by 5 bases; unmatched bases: 7. The germline gives CDR1 SGHVS, CDR2 FNYEAQ. The CDR3 is 15 residues long.